Below, 14 T cell receptor beta chains from the same sample are listed, as sequenced in a study of shared T cell receptors in the human thymus. Clones were read by immunoSEQ multiplex PCR, and TCRdb kept only the in-frame ones, dropping some. The table has 630,000 or so clones, about 89% seen once. This sample also belongs to another study, concerning human thymus T cells.

Sequences were obtained from thymocytes. The receptors were gathered from a boy in the first two years of life with a congenital heart defect.

The genes are TRBV7-2 and TRBJ1-1; D unresolved. Per the germline V gene, CDR1 is SGHTA and CDR2 is FQGNSA. The CDR3 spans 13 residues. V lost 9 bases and J 4 bases, leaving 15 bases between the germline ends. CDR3 residues: CASRGGEATEAFF. CDR3 nucleotide sequence: TGTGCCAGTAGAGGTGGAGAGGCCACTGAAGCTTTCTTT.

This chain joins TRBV6-5 and TRBJ2-2; 8 positions agree with TRBD1. Losses at the gene ends were 0 bases for V and 4 bases for J; bases not matched to a gene: 4. This CDR3 has 16 amino acids. Germline assignment: CDR1 MNHEY and CDR2 SVGAGI. The CDR3 DNA reads TGTGCCAGCAGTTACTCGCGGACAGGGTCCACCGGGGAGCTGTTTTTT. This sequence encodes CASSYSRTGSTGELFF.

This clone occurred a few times. The rearrangement uses TRBV6-1 and TRBJ1-4; D unresolved. This CDR3 is 14 amino acids long. CDR1 and CDR2 from the germline V gene are MNHNS and SASEGT. The V end was cut by 7 bases, the J end by 7 bases, with 16 bases between. The CDR3 DNA follows: TGTGCCAGCAATCGCGGGAAGACCTTTGAAAAACTGTTTTTT. Translated: CASNRGKTFEKLFF.

J is TRBJ2-1 and V is TRBV28; TRBD2 aligns across 8 bases. The CDR3 has 20 residues. Germline-derived CDR1 and CDR2 are MDHEN and SYDVKM. The V and J ends lost 3 bases and 3 bases, in that order; junction bases with no gene match: 19. For the CDR3, the DNA is TGTGCCAGCAGTTTTGGGGGCAACCTTTTAGCGGGAAGGGACTACAATGAGCAGTTCTTC. Its protein product is CASSFGGNLLAGRDYNEQFF.

The chain carries TRBV19 and TRBJ2-2; 12 bases match TRBD2. The V gene's germline CDR1 is LNHDA and CDR2 SQIVND (reference sequence). Trimming at V came to 6 bases and at J to 9 bases, leaving 5 bases not matched to a gene. The CDR3 length is 14 residues. The CDR3 loop is CASSRLAGVRELFF. CDR3 DNA sequence: TGTGCCAGTAGCCGACTAGCGGGAGTCCGGGAGCTGTTTTTT.

V and J are TRBV5-6 and TRBJ2-7; D gene uncertain. With 2 bases removed from V and 0 bases from J, the gap between germline ends came to 9 bases. Germline V CDR1 and CDR2: SGHDT, YYEEEE. The CDR3 runs 14 residues. CDR3: CASSFQDLSYEQYF. The CDR3 DNA follows: TGTGCCAGCAGCTTTCAGGATCTCTCCTACGAGCAGTACTTC. Full variable domain (rest looked up from reference TRBV5-6 and TRBJ2-7): DAGVTQSPTHLIKTRGQQVTLRCSPKSGHDTVSWYQQALGQGPQFIFQYYEEEERQRGNFPDRFSGHQFPNYSSELNVNALLLGDSALYLCASSFQDLSYEQYFGPGTRLTVT.

The CDR3 loop reads CASSQDRSGFRYNEQFF. The CDR3 nucleotides read TGTGCCAGCAGCCAAGATCGGAGCGGGTTCCGATACAATGAGCAGTTCTTC. The chain joins TRBV14 to TRBJ2-1; D perhaps matches TRBD2 (6 bases). CDR3 length: 17 amino acids. Germline V gene data show CDR1 as SGHDN and CDR2 as FVKESK. V was pared by 0 bases and J by 4 bases, with 16 bases between.

The V call is TRBV28, the J call TRBJ2-7; D may be TRBD2 (6 bases). The germline V and J ends were trimmed by 2 bases and 2 bases, with 13 bases remaining between them. The CDR3 has 15 amino acids. Germline CDR1 and CDR2: MDHEN and SYDVKM. Here the CDR3 reads CASSLRGPGAYEQYF. The CDR3 nucleotides read TGTGCCAGCAGTTTACGGGGACCGGGGGCCTACGAGCAGTACTTC.

V is TRBV27 and J is TRBJ1-5; D ambiguous. Trimming stripped 4 bases from V and 11 bases from J, with 18 bases between. Per the germline V gene, CDR1 is MNHEY and CDR2 is SMNVEV (reference sequence). The CDR3 is made up of 14 amino acids. CDR3 protein: CASSSSPGEQSQHF. CDR3 sequence (DNA): TGTGCCAGCAGTTCTTCCCCGGGTGAACAATCCCAGCATTTT.

This chain uses TRBV5-1 with TRBJ2-1; 9 nucleotides line up with TRBD2. Trimming cost V 3 bases and J 0 bases; bases outside gene matches: 16. CDR3 length equals 20 residues. Germline V CDR1 and CDR2: SGHRS, YFSETQ. In DNA, the CDR3 is TGCGCCAGCAGCTGGAACCAGGTGCGGGAGGGTCGTAGCTCCTACAATGAGCAGTTCTTC. Translation gives CASSWNQVREGRSSYNEQFF.

This chain joins TRBV11-2 and TRBJ2-1; a possible D gene is TRBD2 (6 bases). Germline lookup yields CDR1 SGHAT and CDR2 FQNNGV. The CDR3 sequence is 16 residues long. V was cut by 0 bases and J by 1 base, with 10 bases left in between. CDR3 sequence (DNA): TGTGCCAGCAGCTTAGAGCCCGGGGGATCCTACAATGAGCAGTTCTTC. Translated: CASSLEPGGSYNEQFF.

This sequence joins TRBV9 and TRBJ2-5, with D perhaps matching TRBD2 (7 bases). Between the trimmed V and J ends, which lost 0 bases and 5 bases, there was a span of 17 bases. The CDR3 is 16 amino acids. Germline CDR1 and CDR2: SGDLS and YYNGEE. The CDR3 loop reads CASSVEGGTWEETQYF. Written as DNA, the CDR3 is TGTGCCAGCAGCGTAGAGGGGGGGACTTGGGAGGAGACCCAGTACTTC.

The chain recombines TRBV6-6 with TRBJ2-7, with no clear D. The V gene's germline CDR1 is MNHNY and CDR2 SVGAGI (reference sequence). The CDR3 length is 16 residues. With 0 bases removed from V and 1 base from J, the gap between germline ends came to 13 bases. The CDR3 region is CASSYSKRKPSYEQYF. CDR3 DNA sequence: TGTGCCAGCAGTTACTCGAAGAGGAAGCCTTCCTACGAGCAGTACTTC.

In this sample, this clone turned up a few times. The chain recombines TRBV7-9 with TRBJ2-4; possible D gene TRBD1, 6 bases. V gave up 5 bases and J gave up 4 bases, with 12 bases separating them. The CDR3 is 14 amino acids. Germline-derived CDR1 and CDR2 are SEHNR and FQNEAQ (reference sequence). The CDR3 nucleotides are TGTGCCAGCAGCCCGGGACACAGTAAAAACATTCAGTACTTC. Translating gives CASSPGHSKNIQYF.